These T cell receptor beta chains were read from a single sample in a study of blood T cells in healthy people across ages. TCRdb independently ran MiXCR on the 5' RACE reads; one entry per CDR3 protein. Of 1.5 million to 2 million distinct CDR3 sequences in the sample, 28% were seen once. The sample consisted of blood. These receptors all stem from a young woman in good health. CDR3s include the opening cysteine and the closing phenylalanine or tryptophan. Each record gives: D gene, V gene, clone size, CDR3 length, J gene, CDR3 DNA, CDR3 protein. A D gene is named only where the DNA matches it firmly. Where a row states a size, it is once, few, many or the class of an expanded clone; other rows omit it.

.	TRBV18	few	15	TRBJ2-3	TGTGCCAGCTCACCACCGTTGGGCCCCATAGGCGCGCAGTATTTT	CASSPPLGPIGAQYF
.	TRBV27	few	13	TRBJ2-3	TGTGCCACCAGGACGGGTCTCACAGATACGCAGTATTTT	CATRTGLTDTQYF
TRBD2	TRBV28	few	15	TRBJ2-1	TGTGCCAGCAGTTCACTAGCGGGGACCTACAATGAGCAGTTCTTC	CASSSLAGTYNEQFF
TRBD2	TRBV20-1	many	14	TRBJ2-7	TGCAGTGCTAGAGGGGGGGGTAACTCCTACGAGCAGTACTTC	CSARGGGNSYEQYF
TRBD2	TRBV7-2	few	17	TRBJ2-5	TGTGCCAGCAGCCCCCCCGTGGTACGCGGGAGAAAGGAGACCCAGTACTTC	CASSPPVVRGRKETQYF
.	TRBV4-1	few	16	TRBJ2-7	TGCGCCAGCAGCCAAGATTTTAAGGGACGGAAGTACGAGCAGTACTTC	CASSQDFKGRKYEQYF
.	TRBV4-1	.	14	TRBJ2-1	TGCGCCAGCAGCCAAGAGGAAGGGTCGGGTGAGCAGTTCTTC	CASSQEEGSGEQFF
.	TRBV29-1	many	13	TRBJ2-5	TGCAGCGTTGAATATGGGGTCCAAGAGACCCAGTACTTC	CSVEYGVQETQYF
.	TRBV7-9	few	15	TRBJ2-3	TGTACCAGCAGCCCTGTTGAGTCCCTGACAGATACGCAGTATTTT	CTSSPVESLTDTQYF
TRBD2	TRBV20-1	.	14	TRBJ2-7	TGCAGTGCCCCTAAGACTAGCGGTACCTACGAGCAGTACTTC	CSAPKTSGTYEQYF
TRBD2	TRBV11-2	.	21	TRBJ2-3	TGTGCCAGCAGGCCTTCGGGGCAGACTAGCGGGGGGTCCATCTTCACAGATACGCAGTATTTT	CASRPSGQTSGGSIFTDTQYF
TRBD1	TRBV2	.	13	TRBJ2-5	TGTGCCAGCAGGCCTCAGGGGGCCCGGACCCAGTACTTC	CASRPQGARTQYF
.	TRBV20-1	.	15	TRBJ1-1	TGCAGTGCCCTAGACAAGGGAGGAGTGTTGACTGAAGCTTTCTTT	CSALDKGGVLTEAFF
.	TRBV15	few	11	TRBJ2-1	TGTGCCACCAGCAATTACAATGAGCAGTTCTTC	CATSNYNEQFF
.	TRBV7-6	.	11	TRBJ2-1	TGTGCCAGCAGCTGGAAAGAGACCCAGTTCTTC	CASSWKETQFF
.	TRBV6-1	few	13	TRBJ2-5	TGTGCCAGCAGTGAAGTGGGGGAGGAGACCCAGTACTTC	CASSEVGEETQYF
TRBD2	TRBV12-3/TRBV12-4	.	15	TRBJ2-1	TGTGCCAGCAGCTACCCCGCGGGGGGCAACAATGAGCAGTTCTTC	CASSYPAGGNNEQFF